These 8 T cell receptor beta chains were all obtained from the same sample, sequenced in a study of T cell clusters in autoimmune cytopenias. TRB rearrangements were amplified by touch-down multiplex PCR with mixed TRB-A/B primers. From the multiplex PCR reads, TCRdb lists one entry per CDR3 protein and no DNA. The sample table includes some 7,000 distinct CDR3 sequences. Each sample's input was roughly 270 ng genomic DNA, some 38,000 genome equivalents. Sequencing was done on a sample of peripheral blood. Receptors were obtained from a human donor with an autoimmune cytopenia or autoimmune hepatitis (not recorded which).

By frequency, this clonotype registers medium-sized (0.01 to 0.1%). The rearrangement uses TRBV5-5 and TRBJ1-2. The CDR3 totals 12 residues. The germline V gene encodes CDR1 SGHKS and CDR2 YYEKEE (reference sequence). The CDR3 sequence is CASSLEGYGYTF.

Measured by frequency, this clonotype is medium-sized. This chain uses TRBV30 with TRBJ1-1; the D call of TRBD1 rests on TCRdb alone, since no DNA is present to check it. This CDR3 comprises 12 residues. CDR1 is GTSNPN and CDR2 is SVGIG in the germline V gene (reference sequence). The CDR3: CAGRTGRTEAFF.

In terms of frequency, this clonotype is medium-sized (0.01 to 0.1%). V and J are TRBV29-1 and TRBJ1-4; the D gene TCRdb calls, TRBD1, cannot be checked with no DNA. CDR3 length: 13 amino acids. Germline V gene data show CDR1 as SQVTM and CDR2 as ANQGSEA. The CDR3 loop is CSVGDGGHEKLFF.

The chain joins TRBV20-1 to TRBJ2-4; TCRdb selects TRBD2, and the lack of DNA leaves this call unchecked. The CDR3 covers 13 residues. From germline, CDR1 is DFQATT and CDR2 SNEGSKA (reference sequence). The CDR3 reads CSVSGGEGNIQYF.

The V and J genes are TRBV12-3 or TRBV12-4 and TRBJ2-1; TCRdb indicates TRBD1, and absent DNA this call remains unverified. There are 17 residues in the CDR3. CDR3 in amino acids: CASSRGTGRDSYNEQFF.

The CDR3 protein is CASSLLSGGARTGELFF. V usage is TRBV5-1 and J usage is TRBJ2-2; TCRdb gives TRBD2 as the D gene, but with no DNA this cannot be confirmed. The CDR3 extends over 17 amino acids. Germline values: CDR1 SGHRS, CDR2 YFSETQ.

This sequence joins TRBV20-1 and TRBJ1-1; TCRdb outputs TRBD1, but without DNA this stays unchecked. The CDR3 runs 13 residues. Germline loops: CDR1 DFQATT, CDR2 SNEGSKA (reference sequence). The CDR3 sequence: CSARDPKQEEAFF.

The J gene is TRBJ2-1, the V gene TRBV15; the TCRdb call, TRBD1, lacks DNA for checking. The V gene's germline CDR1 is LNHNV and CDR2 YYDKDF (reference sequence). This CDR3 comprises 16 residues. Here the CDR3 reads CATSRDPTGGGNEQFF.